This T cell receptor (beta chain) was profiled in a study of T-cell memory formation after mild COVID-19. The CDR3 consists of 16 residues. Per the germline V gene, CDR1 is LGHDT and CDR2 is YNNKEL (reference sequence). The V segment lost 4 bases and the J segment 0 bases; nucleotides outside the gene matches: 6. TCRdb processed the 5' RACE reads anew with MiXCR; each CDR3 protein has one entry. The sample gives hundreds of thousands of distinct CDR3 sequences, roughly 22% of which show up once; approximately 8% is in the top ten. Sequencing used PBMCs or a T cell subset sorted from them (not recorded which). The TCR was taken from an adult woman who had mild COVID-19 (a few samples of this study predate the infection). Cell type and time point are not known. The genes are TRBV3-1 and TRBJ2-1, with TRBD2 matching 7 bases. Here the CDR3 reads CASSRPGGLSYNEQFF. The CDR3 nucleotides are TGTGCCAGCAGCCGACCGGGAGGCCTCTCCTACAATGAGCAGTTCTTC.